This T cell receptor (beta chain) derives from a study of cytomegalovirus exposure and HLA in healthy donors. Remarks on this clone: The antigen is undetermined.

Findings and limits, study-wide: Sequencing artifact likely explains a cluster of highly shared sequence variants.

Vbeta (60) and Jbeta (13) primers were used in the PCR. In the original workflow: Among the unique TCR beta chains that a later analysis counted, about 84 million in all, 10 million to 13 million were shared. Method: immunoSEQ multiplex PCR; TCRdb's copy keeps in-frame clones and lacks some. D and trimming were read from the DNA, whereas the V and J calls and clone size are those reported in that table. This table holds 120,000 to 150,000 clones, about 74% found once. Sequencing input: PBMCs. The receptor was derived from a man aged 35-49 years in good health and CMV-seropositive.

In nucleotides, the CDR3 is TGTGCCAGCAGCCAATCGGGACAGGGGTTAAAAGAGACCCAGTACTTC. Protein: CASSQSGQGLKETQYF. The V and J genes are TRBV14 and TRBJ2-5, with 10 bases fitting TRBD1. The CDR3 runs 16 residues. The V and J ends lost 2 bases and 3 bases, in that order; junction bases with no gene match: 6. Germline-derived CDR1 and CDR2 are SGHDN and FVKESK. Looking up the rest from reference TRBV14 and TRBJ2-5 gives the full variable domain: EAGVTQFPSHSVIEKGQTVTLRCDPISGHDNLYWYRRVMGKEIKFLLHFVKESKQDESGMPNNRFLAERTGGTYSTLKVQPAELEDSGVYFCASSQSGQGLKETQYFGPGTRLLVL.